The clone carrying this TCR beta chain was observed a handful of times. This sample was taken from a study of shared clonotypes between healthy human individuals. The assay was immunoSEQ multiplex PCR, and TCRdb's table has in-frame clones only and misses some. The sample lists 2 million to 2.5 million clones, around 90% seen once, with 0.37% in the top ten. V was clipped by 5 bases and J by 10 bases, with 14 bases between them. Germline CDR1 and CDR2: LNHDA and SQIVND (reference sequence). This CDR3 spans 12 amino acids. This sequence originates from a young man in good health. Some clones in this sample may be carry-over from other donors' samples. The rearrangement joins TRBV19 to TRBJ1-1; D might be TRBD1 (6 bases). The specimen was naive CD4+ T cells from PBMCs. The subset is: CD45RA+ positively selected. The CDR3 sequence is CASSSRATGAFF. CDR3 in DNA: TGTGCCAGTAGTTCCCGGGCGACAGGAGCTTTCTTT.